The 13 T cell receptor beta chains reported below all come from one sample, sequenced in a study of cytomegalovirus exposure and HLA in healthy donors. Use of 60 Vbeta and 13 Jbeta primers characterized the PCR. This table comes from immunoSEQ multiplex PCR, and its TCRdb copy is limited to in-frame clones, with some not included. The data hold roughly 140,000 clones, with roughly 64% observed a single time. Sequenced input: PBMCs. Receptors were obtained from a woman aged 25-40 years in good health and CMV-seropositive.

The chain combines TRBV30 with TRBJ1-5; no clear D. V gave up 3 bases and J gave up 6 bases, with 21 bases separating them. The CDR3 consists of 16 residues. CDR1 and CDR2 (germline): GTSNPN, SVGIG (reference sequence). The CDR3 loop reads CAWSYRGGFRGQPQHF. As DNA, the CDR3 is TGTGCCTGGAGCTACCGAGGCGGTTTTCGGGGTCAGCCCCAGCATTTT.

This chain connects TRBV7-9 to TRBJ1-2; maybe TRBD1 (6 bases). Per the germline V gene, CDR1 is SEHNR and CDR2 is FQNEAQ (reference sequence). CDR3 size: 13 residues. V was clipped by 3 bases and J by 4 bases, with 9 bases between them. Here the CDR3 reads CASSLDSRYGYTF. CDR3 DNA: TGTGCCAGCAGCTTGGACAGTCGCTATGGCTACACCTTC.

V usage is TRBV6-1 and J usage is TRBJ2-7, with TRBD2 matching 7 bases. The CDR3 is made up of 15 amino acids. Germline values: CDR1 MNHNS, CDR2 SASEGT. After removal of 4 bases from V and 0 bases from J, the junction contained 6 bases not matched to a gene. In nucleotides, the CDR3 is TGTGCCAGCAGTGCTCAAGCGGGGAGCTCCTACGAGCAGTACTTC. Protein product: CASSAQAGSSYEQYF.

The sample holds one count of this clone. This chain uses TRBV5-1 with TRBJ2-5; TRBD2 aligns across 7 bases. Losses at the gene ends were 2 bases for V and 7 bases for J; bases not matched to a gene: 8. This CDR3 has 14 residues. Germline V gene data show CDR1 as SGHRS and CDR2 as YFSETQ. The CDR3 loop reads CASSLSRGEGTQYF. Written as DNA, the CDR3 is TGCGCCAGCAGCTTAAGTAGAGGGGAGGGGACCCAGTACTTC.

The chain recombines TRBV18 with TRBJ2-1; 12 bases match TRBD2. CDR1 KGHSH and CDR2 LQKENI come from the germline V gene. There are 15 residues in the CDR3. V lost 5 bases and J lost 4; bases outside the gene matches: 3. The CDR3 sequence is CASSLGLAGYNEQFF. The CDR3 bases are TGTGCCAGCTCATTAGGACTAGCGGGGTACAATGAGCAGTTCTTC.

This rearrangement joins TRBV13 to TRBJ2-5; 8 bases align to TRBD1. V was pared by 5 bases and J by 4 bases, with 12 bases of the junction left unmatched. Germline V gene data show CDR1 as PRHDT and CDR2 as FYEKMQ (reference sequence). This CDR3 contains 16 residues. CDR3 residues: CASSTSNRGVGETQYF. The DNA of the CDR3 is TGTGCCAGCAGCACAAGTAACAGGGGGGTGGGAGAGACCCAGTACTTC. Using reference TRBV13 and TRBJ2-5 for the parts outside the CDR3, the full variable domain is AAGVIQSPRHLIKEKRETATLKCYPIPRHDTVYWYQQGPGQDPQFLISFYEKMQSDKGSIPDRFSAQQFSDYHSELNMSSLELGDSALYFCASSTSNRGVGETQYFGPGTRLLVL.

The CDR3 DNA follows: TGTGCCAGCAGCCCCGGAAGGGGTTATAACGAGCAGTACTTC. Protein product: CASSPGRGYNEQYF. The V call is TRBV5-4, the J call TRBJ2-7, with a tentative D call TRBD1 (5 bases). CDR3 length: 14 amino acids. Deletions cut 4 bases from V and 5 bases from J, with 16 bases between. CDR1 is SGHNT and CDR2 is YYREEE in the germline V gene (reference sequence).

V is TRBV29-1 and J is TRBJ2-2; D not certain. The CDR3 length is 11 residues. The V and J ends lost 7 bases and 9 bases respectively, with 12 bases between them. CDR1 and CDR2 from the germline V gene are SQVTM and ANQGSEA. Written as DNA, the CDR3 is TGCAGCGCCCGACTGGGTTGGGAGCTGTTTTTT. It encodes CSARLGWELFF.

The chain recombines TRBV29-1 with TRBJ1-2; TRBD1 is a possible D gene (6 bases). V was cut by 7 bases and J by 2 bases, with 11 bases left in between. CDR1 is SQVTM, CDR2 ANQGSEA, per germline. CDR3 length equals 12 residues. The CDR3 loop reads CSAAGGNYGYTF. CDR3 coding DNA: TGCAGCGCCGCGGGGGGCAACTATGGCTACACCTTC.

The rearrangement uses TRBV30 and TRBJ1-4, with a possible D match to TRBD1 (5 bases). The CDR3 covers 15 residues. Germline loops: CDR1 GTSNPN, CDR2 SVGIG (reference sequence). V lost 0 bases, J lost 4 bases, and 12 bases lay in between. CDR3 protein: CAWSVGQGVNEKLFF. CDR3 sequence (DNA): TGTGCCTGGAGTGTAGGGCAGGGCGTTAATGAAAAACTGTTTTTT.

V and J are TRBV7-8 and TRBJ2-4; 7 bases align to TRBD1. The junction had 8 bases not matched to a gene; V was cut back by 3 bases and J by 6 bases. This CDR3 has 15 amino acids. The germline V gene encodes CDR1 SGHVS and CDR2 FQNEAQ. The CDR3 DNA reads TGTGCCAGCAGCTTTCACCGGGACAGTAGAAACATTCAGTACTTC. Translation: CASSFHRDSRNIQYF.

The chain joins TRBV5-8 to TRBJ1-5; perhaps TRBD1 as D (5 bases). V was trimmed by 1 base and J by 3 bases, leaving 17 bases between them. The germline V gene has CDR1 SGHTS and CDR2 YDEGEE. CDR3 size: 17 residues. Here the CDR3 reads CASSLFTRTKYNQPQHF. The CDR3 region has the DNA TGTGCCAGCAGCTTGTTCACGAGGACAAAGTACAATCAGCCCCAGCATTTT.

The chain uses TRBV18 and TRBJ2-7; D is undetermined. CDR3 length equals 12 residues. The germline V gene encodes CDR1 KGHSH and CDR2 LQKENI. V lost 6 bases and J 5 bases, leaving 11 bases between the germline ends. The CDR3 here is CASSSSADEQYF. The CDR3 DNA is TGTGCCAGCTCTTCGTCCGCAGACGAGCAGTACTTC.